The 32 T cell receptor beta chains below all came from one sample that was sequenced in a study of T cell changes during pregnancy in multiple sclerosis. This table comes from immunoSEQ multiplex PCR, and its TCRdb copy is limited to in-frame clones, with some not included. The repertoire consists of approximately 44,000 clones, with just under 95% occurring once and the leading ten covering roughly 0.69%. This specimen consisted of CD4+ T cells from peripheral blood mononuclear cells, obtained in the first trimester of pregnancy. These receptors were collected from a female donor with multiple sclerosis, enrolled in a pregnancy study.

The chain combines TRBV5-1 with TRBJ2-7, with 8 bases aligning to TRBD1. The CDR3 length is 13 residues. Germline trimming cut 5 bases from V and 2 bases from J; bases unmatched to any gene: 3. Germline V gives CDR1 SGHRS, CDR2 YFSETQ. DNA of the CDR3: TGCGCCAGCAGTTCACAGGGGGCCTACGAGCAGTACTTC. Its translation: CASSSQGAYEQYF.

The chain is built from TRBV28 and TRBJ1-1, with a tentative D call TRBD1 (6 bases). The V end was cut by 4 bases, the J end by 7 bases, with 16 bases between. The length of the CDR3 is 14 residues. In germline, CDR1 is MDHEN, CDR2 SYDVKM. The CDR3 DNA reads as TGTGCCAGCAGTTATCACAGGGTCGAGAATGAAGCTTTCTTT. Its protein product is CASSYHRVENEAFF.

The CDR3 loop is CASSPPRRASTDTQYF. The CDR3 DNA is TGTGCCAGCTCACCACCGAGAAGAGCTAGCACAGATACGCAGTATTTT. The gene calls are TRBV18 and TRBJ2-3; D is ambiguous. The V end lost 0 bases, the J end lost 0 bases, and 10 bases lay between the germline ends. This CDR3 contains 16 residues. Per germline, CDR1 KGHSH and CDR2 LQKENI.

In DNA, the CDR3 is TGTGCTATGGACAGGGGGACTTTAGCCCAGCATTTT. The encoded protein is CAMDRGTLAQHF. This chain connects TRBV30 to TRBJ1-5; TRBD1 matches at 10 bases. The germline V gene encodes CDR1 GTSNPN and CDR2 SVGIG (reference sequence). The CDR3 loop spans 12 amino acids.

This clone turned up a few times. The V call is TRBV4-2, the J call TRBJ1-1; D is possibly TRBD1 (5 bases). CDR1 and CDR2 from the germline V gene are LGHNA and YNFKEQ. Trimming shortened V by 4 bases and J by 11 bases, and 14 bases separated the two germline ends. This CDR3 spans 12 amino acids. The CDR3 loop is CASSPTEQAAFF. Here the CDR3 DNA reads TGTGCCAGCAGCCCGACAGAGCAGGCGGCTTTCTTT.

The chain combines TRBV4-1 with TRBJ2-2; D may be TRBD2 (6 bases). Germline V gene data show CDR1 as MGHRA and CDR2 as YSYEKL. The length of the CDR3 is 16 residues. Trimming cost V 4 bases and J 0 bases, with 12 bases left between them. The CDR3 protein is CASSPRTTSNTGELFF. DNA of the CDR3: TGCGCCAGCAGCCCCCGGACTACCTCGAACACCGGGGAGCTGTTTTTT.

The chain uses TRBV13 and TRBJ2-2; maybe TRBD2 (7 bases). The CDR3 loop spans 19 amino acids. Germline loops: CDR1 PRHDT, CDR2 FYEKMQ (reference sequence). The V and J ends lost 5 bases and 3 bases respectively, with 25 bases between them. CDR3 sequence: CASSELLIPGGADTGELFF. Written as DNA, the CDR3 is TGTGCCAGCAGCGAATTATTGATCCCGGGGGGCGCGGACACCGGGGAGCTGTTTTTT.

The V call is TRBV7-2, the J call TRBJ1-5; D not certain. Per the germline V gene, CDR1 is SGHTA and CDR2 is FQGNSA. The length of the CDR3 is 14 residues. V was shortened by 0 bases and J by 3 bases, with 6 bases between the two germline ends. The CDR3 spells CASSLASDNQPQHF. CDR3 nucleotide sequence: TGTGCCAGCAGCTTAGCGTCAGACAATCAGCCCCAGCATTTT.

The CDR3 spells CASSLGGQGARLRTEAFF. The CDR3 bases are TGTGCCAGCAGCTTGGGGGGGCAGGGGGCGCGTCTGAGAACTGAAGCTTTCTTT. V is TRBV5-5 and J is TRBJ1-1; 8 bases map to TRBD1. Germline V gene sequence: CDR1 SGHKS, CDR2 YYEKEE (reference sequence). There are 18 residues in the CDR3. V lost 0 bases, J lost 5 bases, and 15 bases stayed unmatched.

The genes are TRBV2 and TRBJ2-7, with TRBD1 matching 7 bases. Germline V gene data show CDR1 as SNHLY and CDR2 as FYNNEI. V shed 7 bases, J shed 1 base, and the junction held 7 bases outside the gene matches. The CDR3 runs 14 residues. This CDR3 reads CASNRDRTSYEQYF. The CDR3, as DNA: TGTGCCAGCAACCGGGACAGAACATCCTACGAGCAGTACTTC. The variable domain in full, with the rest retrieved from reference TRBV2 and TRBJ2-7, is EPEVTQTPSHQVTQMGQEVILRCVPISNHLYFYWYRQILGQKVEFLVSFYNNEISEKSEIFDDQFSVERPDGSNFTLKIRSTKLEDSAMYFCASNRDRTSYEQYFGPGTRLTVT.

The CDR3 bases are TGTGCCAGTCGAGGACAGCTCTCCTACGAGCAGTACTTC. Its protein product is CASRGQLSYEQYF. This chain joins TRBV19 and TRBJ2-7, with D maybe TRBD1 (6 bases). The CDR3 runs 13 residues. V dropped 8 bases and J dropped 0 bases, with 11 bases sitting between them. Germline-derived CDR1 and CDR2 are LNHDA and SQIVND (reference sequence). Looking up the rest from reference TRBV19 and TRBJ2-7 gives the full variable domain: DGGITQSPKYLFRKEGQNVTLSCEQNLNHDAMYWYRQDPGQGLRLIYYSQIVNDFQKGDIAEGYSVSREKKESFPLTVTSAQKNPTAFYLCASRGQLSYEQYFGPGTRLTVT.

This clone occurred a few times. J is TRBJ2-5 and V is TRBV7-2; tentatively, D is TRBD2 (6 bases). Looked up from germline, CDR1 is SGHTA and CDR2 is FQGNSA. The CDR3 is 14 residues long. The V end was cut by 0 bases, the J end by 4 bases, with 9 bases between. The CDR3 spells CASSLASGRETQYF. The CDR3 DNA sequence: TGTGCCAGCAGCTTAGCGAGCGGGCGAGAGACCCAGTACTTC.

CDR3 in amino acids: CASSLEGRGAQETQYF. CDR3 in DNA: TGCGCCAGCAGCTTGGAGGGCAGGGGGGCCCAAGAGACCCAGTACTTC. V usage is TRBV5-1 and J usage is TRBJ2-5; weak D call: TRBD1 (7 bases). The germline CDR1 and CDR2 sequences are SGHRS and YFSETQ. Between the trimmed V and J ends, which lost 0 bases and 1 base, there was a span of 13 bases. CDR3 size: 16 residues.

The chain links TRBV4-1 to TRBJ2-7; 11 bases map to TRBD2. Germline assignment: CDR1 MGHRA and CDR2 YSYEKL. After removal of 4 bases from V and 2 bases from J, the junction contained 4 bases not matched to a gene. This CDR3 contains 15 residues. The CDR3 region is CASSRLAGGTYEQYF. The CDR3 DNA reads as TGCGCCAGCAGCCGGTTAGCGGGAGGGACCTACGAGCAGTACTTC.

The chain's CDR3 is CASSPGQPLTDTQYF. Here the CDR3 DNA reads TGCGCCAGCAGCCCGGGACAGCCTCTCACAGATACGCAGTATTTT. The chain has TRBV5-1 and TRBJ2-3; TRBD1 aligns across 7 bases. This CDR3 region has 15 residues. V lost 4 bases and J lost 2; bases outside the gene matches: 7. CDR1 is SGHRS, CDR2 YFSETQ, per germline.

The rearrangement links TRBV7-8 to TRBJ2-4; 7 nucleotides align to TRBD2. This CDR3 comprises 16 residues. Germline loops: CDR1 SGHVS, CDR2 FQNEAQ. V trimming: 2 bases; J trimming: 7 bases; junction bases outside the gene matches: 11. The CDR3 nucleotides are TGTGCCAGCAGCTTAAAAATTGAGTTCGGGGGGAACATTCAGTACTTC. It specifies CASSLKIEFGGNIQYF.

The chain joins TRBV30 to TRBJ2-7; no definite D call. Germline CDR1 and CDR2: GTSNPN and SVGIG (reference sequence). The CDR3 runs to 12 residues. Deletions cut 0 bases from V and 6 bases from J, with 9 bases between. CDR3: CAWSVGSTEQYF. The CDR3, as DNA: TGTGCCTGGAGTGTGGGTAGCACCGAGCAGTACTTC.

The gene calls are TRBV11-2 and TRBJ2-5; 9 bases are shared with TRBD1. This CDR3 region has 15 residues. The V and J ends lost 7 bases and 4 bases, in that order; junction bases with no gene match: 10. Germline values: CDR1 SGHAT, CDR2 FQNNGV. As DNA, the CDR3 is TGTGCCAGCACAGGACAGGGGTCGGGGAGAGAGACCCAGTACTTC. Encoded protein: CASTGQGSGRETQYF.

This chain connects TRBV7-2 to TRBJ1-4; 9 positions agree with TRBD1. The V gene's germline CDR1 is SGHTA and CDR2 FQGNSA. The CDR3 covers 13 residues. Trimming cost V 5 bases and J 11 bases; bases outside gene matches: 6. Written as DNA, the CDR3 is TGTGCCAGCAGCCCGACAGGGGGTTGGAAACTGTTTTTT. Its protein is CASSPTGGWKLFF.

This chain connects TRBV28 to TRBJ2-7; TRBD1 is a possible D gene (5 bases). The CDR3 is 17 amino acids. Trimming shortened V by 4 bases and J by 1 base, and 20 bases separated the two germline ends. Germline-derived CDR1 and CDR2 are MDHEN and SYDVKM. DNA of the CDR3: TGTGCCAGCAGTTCTCCCGGTAGTACAGGCGCTTCCTACGAGCAGTACTTC. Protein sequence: CASSSPGSTGASYEQYF. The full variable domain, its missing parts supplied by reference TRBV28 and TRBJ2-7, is DVKVTQSSRYLVKRTGEKVFLECVQDMDHENMFWYRQDPGLGLRLIYFSYDVKMKEKGDIPEGYSVSREKKERFSLILESASTNQTSMYLCASSSPGSTGASYEQYFGPGTRLTVT.

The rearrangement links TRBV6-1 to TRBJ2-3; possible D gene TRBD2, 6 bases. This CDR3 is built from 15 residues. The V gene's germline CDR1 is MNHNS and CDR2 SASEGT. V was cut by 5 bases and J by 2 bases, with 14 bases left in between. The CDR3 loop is CASSRLVRDTDTQYF. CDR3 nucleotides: TGTGCCAGCAGTCGACTAGTAAGAGACACAGATACGCAGTATTTT.

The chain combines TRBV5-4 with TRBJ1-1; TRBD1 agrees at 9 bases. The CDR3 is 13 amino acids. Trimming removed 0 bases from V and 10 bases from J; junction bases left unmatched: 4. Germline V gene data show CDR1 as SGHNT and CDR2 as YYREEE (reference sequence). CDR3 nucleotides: TGTGCCAGCAGCTTGGGACAGGGGGGGGTAGCTTTCTTT. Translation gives CASSLGQGGVAFF. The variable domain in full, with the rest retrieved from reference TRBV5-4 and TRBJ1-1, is ETGVTQSPTHLIKTRGQQVTLRCSSQSGHNTVSWYQQALGQGPQFIFQYYREEENGRGNFPPRFSGLQFPNYSSELNVNALELDDSALYLCASSLGQGGVAFFGQGTRLTVV.

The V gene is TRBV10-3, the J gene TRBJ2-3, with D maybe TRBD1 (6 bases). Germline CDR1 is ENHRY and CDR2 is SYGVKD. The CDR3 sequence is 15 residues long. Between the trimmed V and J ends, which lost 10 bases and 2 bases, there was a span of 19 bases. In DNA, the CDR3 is TGTGCCACTTCAGACAGGTCCATCCACACAGATACGCAGTATTTT. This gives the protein CATSDRSIHTDTQYF.

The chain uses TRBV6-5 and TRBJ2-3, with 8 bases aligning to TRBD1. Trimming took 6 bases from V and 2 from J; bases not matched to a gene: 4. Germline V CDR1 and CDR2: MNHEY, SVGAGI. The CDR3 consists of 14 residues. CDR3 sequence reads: CASRTGAVTDTQYF. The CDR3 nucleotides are TGTGCCAGCAGGACAGGGGCCGTCACAGATACGCAGTATTTT.

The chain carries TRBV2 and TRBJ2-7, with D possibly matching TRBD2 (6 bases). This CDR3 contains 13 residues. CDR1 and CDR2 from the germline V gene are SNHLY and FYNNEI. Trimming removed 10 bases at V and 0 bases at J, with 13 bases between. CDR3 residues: CATGGRSSYEQYF. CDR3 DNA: TGTGCCACCGGGGGTCGCAGCTCCTACGAGCAGTACTTC.

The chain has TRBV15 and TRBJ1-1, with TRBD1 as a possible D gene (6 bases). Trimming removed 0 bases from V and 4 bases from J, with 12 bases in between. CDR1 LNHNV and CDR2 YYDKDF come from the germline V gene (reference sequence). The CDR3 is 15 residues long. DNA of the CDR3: TGTGCCACCAGCAGAGATCAGGGGCCAGGCACTGAAGCTTTCTTT. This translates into CATSRDQGPGTEAFF.

The CDR3 nucleotides are TGTGCCAGCAAGGGACACTCCCTCGAGGGCTACACCTTC. Translating it yields CASKGHSLEGYTF. This sequence joins TRBV28 and TRBJ1-2, with a possible D match to TRBD1 (6 bases). Deletions cut 7 bases from V and 8 bases from J, with 17 bases between. CDR1 and CDR2 (germline): MDHEN, SYDVKM. The CDR3 is made up of 13 amino acids.

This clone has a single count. The CDR3 loop is CASSFGTGMDEQYF. In nucleotides, the CDR3 is TGTGCCAGCAGTTTTGGGACAGGGATGGACGAGCAGTACTTC. V is TRBV27 and J is TRBJ2-7; TRBD1 matches at 9 bases. The CDR3 totals 14 residues. Germline loops: CDR1 MNHEY, CDR2 SMNVEV (reference sequence). J was trimmed by 5 bases and V by 3 bases; bases with no gene match: 5.

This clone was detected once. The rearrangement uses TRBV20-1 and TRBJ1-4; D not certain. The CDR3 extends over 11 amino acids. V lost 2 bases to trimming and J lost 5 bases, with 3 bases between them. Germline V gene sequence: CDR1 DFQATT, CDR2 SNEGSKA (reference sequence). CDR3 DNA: TGCAGTGCTAGACTCAATGAAAAACTGTTTTTT. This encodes CSARLNEKLFF.

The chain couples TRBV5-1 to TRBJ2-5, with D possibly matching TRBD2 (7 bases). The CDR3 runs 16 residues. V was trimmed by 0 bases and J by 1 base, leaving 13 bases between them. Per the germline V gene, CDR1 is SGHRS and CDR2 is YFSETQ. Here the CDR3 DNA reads TGCGCCAGCAGCTTGGGGGGGCTAGCGGTCCAAGAGACCCAGTACTTC. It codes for CASSLGGLAVQETQYF.

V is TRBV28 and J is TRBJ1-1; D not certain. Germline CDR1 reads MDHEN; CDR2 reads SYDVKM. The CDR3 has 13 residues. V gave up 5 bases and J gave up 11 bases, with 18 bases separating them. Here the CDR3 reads CASSHSRVGGAFF. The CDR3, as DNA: TGTGCCAGCAGTCACTCCCGGGTCGGAGGGGCTTTCTTT. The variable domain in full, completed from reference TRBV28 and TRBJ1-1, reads DVKVTQSSRYLVKRTGEKVFLECVQDMDHENMFWYRQDPGLGLRLIYFSYDVKMKEKGDIPEGYSVSREKKERFSLILESASTNQTSMYLCASSHSRVGGAFFGQGTRLTVV.

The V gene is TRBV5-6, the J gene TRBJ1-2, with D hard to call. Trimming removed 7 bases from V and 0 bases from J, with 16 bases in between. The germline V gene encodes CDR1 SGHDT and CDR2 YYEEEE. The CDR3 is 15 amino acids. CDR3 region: CASLYRTFSNYGYTF. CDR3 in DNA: TGTGCCAGCCTATATAGAACCTTCTCTAACTATGGCTACACCTTC.